This entry describes one T cell receptor beta chain. V lost 1 base and J 2 bases, leaving 10 bases between the germline ends. The CDR3 consists of 14 residues. Germline CDR1 SGHDT, CDR2 YYEEEE. The data stem from a study of blood T cell repertoires in COVID-19. Looking at the study overall: The United States, Italy and Spain provided the acute and convalescent COVID-19 samples. The cDNA or gDNA used as material had been derived from T cells, B-cell-depleted T cells, or PBMCs.

Per the authors' pipeline: Researchers report that nucleated cell counts were estimated from reference gene primer amplification. The method was immunoSEQ multiplex PCR; TCRdb's version includes in-frame clones alone and lacks a portion of them. The V and J calls and clone size come from that table; D and trimming were worked out from the DNA. The table has approximately 110,000 clones, around 85% seen once. This TCR was sampled from a human donor in a cohort sampled during active COVID-19. V and J are TRBV5-6 and TRBJ2-7, with TRBD1 as a possible D gene (6 bases). The material sequenced was peripheral blood. This chain's CDR3 is CASSLKQGPYEQYF. Written as DNA, the CDR3 is TGTGCCAGCAGCTTGAAACAGGGTCCCTACGAGCAGTACTTC.